The 4 T cell receptor beta chains given below trace back to one sample, sequenced in a study of T cells in Graves' hyperthyroidism and ophthalmopathy. Authors of the study amplified TCR beta CDR3 regions from RNA transcripts. Researchers ran a first-round RT-PCR on the TCR CDR3 using the HTBI primer set. TCRdb re-derived calls from the multiplex PCR reads in MiXCR, one entry per CDR3 protein. The sample yields around 520,000 distinct CDR3 sequences, around 22% seen once. Sequencing was done on a sample of blood. The receptors here all came from a woman in her 30s with Graves' ophthalmopathy.

This clonotype was seen at least ten times. The J gene is TRBJ1-1, the V gene TRBV6-2 or TRBV6-3, with D possibly matching TRBD1 (6 bases). Per the germline V gene, CDR1 is MNHEY and CDR2 is SVGEGT. CDR3 length: 14 amino acids. V lost 2 bases to trimming and J lost 5 bases, with 12 bases between them. The CDR3 region is CASSYGGAETEAFF. CDR3 nucleotide sequence: TGTGCCAGCAGTTACGGGGGGGCCGAAACTGAAGCTTTCTTT.

This clonotype was counted ten times or more. As DNA, the CDR3 is TGTGCCAGCAGTTTAAATGGACAGGACTTCTACGAGCAGTACTTC. Residues: CASSLNGQDFYEQYF. V gene TRBV27 combines with J gene TRBJ2-7, with 7 bases matching TRBD1. Trimming removed 2 bases from V and 3 bases from J; junction bases left unmatched: 7. Germline loops: CDR1 MNHEY, CDR2 SMNVEV (reference sequence). This CDR3 contains 15 residues.

This clonotype was seen many times. V is TRBV5-1 and J is TRBJ2-7; D not certain. Germline CDR1 SGHRS, CDR2 YFSETQ. This CDR3 comprises 13 residues. Trimming removed 1 base at V and 5 bases at J, with 10 bases between. Here the CDR3 reads CASSLWGSHEQYF. The CDR3 DNA sequence: TGCGCCAGCAGCTTGTGGGGTTCCCACGAGCAGTACTTC.

The chain uses TRBV28 and TRBJ1-5, with D maybe TRBD1 (5 bases). The germline V and J ends were trimmed by 3 bases and 3 bases, with 15 bases remaining between them. This CDR3 comprises 16 residues. CDR1 is MDHEN and CDR2 is SYDVKM in the germline V gene. CDR3 nucleotide sequence: TGTGCCAGCAGTTTCCCGAGACAGCTTACCAATCAGCCCCAGCATTTT. It yields the protein CASSFPRQLTNQPQHF.